Listed below are T cell receptor beta chains from one sample, sequenced in a study of vaccination effects on CD4 cells after COVID-19. Their antigen targets remain unknown. Data came from immunoSEQ multiplex PCR; TCRdb stores just in-frame clones and leaves some out. The sample contains some 20,000 clones, less than 85% of which appear only once. The sample was CD4+ T cells from PBMCs cultured with HCoV-229E spike peptides, taken after COVID-19 vaccination. These TCRs come from a human donor who received a COVID-19 vaccine. CDR3s leave out the opening cysteine and the closing phenylalanine or tryptophan. Each record gives: D gene, J gene, V gene, CDR3 length, CDR3 protein. A D gene is named only where the DNA matches it firmly.

d_call: TRBD1
j_call: TRBJ1-5
v_call: TRBV7-6
cdr3_length: 15
cdr3_aa: ASSPSAGTVFHQPQH

d_call: -
j_call: TRBJ2-7
v_call: TRBV12-3/TRBV12-4
cdr3_length: 10
cdr3_aa: ASSKGAYEQY

d_call: -
j_call: TRBJ1-3
v_call: TRBV27
cdr3_length: 11
cdr3_aa: ASSSGTGNTIY

d_call: TRBD1
j_call: TRBJ1-1
v_call: TRBV11-3
cdr3_length: 12
cdr3_aa: ASSLGQGSTEAF

d_call: -
j_call: TRBJ1-2
v_call: TRBV5-4
cdr3_length: 12
cdr3_aa: ASSLGTVGYGYT

d_call: TRBD2
j_call: TRBJ2-1
v_call: TRBV5-6
cdr3_length: 12
cdr3_aa: ASSLSGGGHEQF

d_call: -
j_call: TRBJ1-1
v_call: TRBV23-1
cdr3_length: 14
cdr3_aa: ASSQELTGLRAEAF

d_call: -
j_call: TRBJ1-5
v_call: TRBV6-1
cdr3_length: 13
cdr3_aa: ASSEGTYSNQPQH

d_call: TRBD2
j_call: TRBJ2-2
v_call: TRBV27
cdr3_length: 12
cdr3_aa: ASRSGRSTGELF

d_call: -
j_call: TRBJ1-1
v_call: TRBV6-1
cdr3_length: 10
cdr3_aa: ASSERGTEAF

d_call: TRBD2
j_call: TRBJ2-1
v_call: TRBV12-3/TRBV12-4
cdr3_length: 10
cdr3_aa: ASSRGVSEQF

d_call: -
j_call: TRBJ1-5
v_call: TRBV28
cdr3_length: 9
cdr3_aa: ASRGRQPQH

d_call: -
j_call: TRBJ1-6
v_call: TRBV21-1
cdr3_length: 14
cdr3_aa: ASSMRTGPPQVPLH

d_call: -
j_call: TRBJ1-2
v_call: TRBV28
cdr3_length: 10
cdr3_aa: ASSFRDYGYT

d_call: -
j_call: TRBJ1-2
v_call: TRBV6-6
cdr3_length: 14
cdr3_aa: ASSYGQGVLDLGYT

d_call: TRBD1
j_call: TRBJ2-7
v_call: TRBV10-1
cdr3_length: 14
cdr3_aa: ASSEFIGTGDNEQY

d_call: -
j_call: TRBJ1-1
v_call: TRBV9
cdr3_length: 11
cdr3_aa: ASSAPSNTEAF

d_call: -
j_call: TRBJ2-3
v_call: TRBV19
cdr3_length: 10
cdr3_aa: ASSTYGYTQY

d_call: -
j_call: TRBJ2-3
v_call: TRBV5-6
cdr3_length: 13
cdr3_aa: ASSLVVSPTDTQY

d_call: -
j_call: TRBJ2-3
v_call: TRBV27
cdr3_length: 18
cdr3_aa: ASSFWGQGGDSSVPDTQY

d_call: TRBD1
j_call: TRBJ1-1
v_call: TRBV27
cdr3_length: 14
cdr3_aa: ASSFGTGPMNTEAF

d_call: TRBD2
j_call: TRBJ2-5
v_call: TRBV6-5
cdr3_length: 13
cdr3_aa: ASSYGGSDQETQY

d_call: -
j_call: TRBJ2-2
v_call: TRBV3-1/TRBV3-2
cdr3_length: 10
cdr3_aa: ASSQLTGELF

d_call: -
j_call: TRBJ1-1
v_call: TRBV3-1/TRBV3-2
cdr3_length: 13
cdr3_aa: ASSLGEAVNTEAF

d_call: -
j_call: TRBJ1-5
v_call: TRBV12-5
cdr3_length: 14
cdr3_aa: ASGLVLGDSNQPQH

d_call: -
j_call: TRBJ2-7
v_call: TRBV3-1/TRBV3-2
cdr3_length: 10
cdr3_aa: ASSQTGYEQY

d_call: -
j_call: TRBJ2-5
v_call: TRBV25-1
cdr3_length: 12
cdr3_aa: ASSEGLRGETQY

d_call: TRBD2
j_call: TRBJ2-3
v_call: TRBV6-2/TRBV6-3
cdr3_length: 14
cdr3_aa: ASSPPLAGGLDTQY

d_call: -
j_call: TRBJ2-1
v_call: TRBV24-1
cdr3_length: 13
cdr3_aa: ATSTGTTIYNEQF

d_call: -
j_call: TRBJ2-5
v_call: TRBV18
cdr3_length: 12
cdr3_aa: ASSPPAAQETQY

d_call: -
j_call: TRBJ1-3
v_call: TRBV9
cdr3_length: 14
cdr3_aa: ASSLEQSLSGNTIY

d_call: TRBD1
j_call: TRBJ1-4
v_call: TRBV7-8
cdr3_length: 11
cdr3_aa: ASSFGQGEKLF

d_call: TRBD1
j_call: TRBJ1-2
v_call: TRBV6-6
cdr3_length: 13
cdr3_aa: ASSDSGQGIYGYT

d_call: -
j_call: TRBJ2-1
v_call: TRBV3-1/TRBV3-2
cdr3_length: 9
cdr3_aa: ASSHQVEQF

d_call: TRBD2
j_call: TRBJ2-3
v_call: TRBV6-1
cdr3_length: 13
cdr3_aa: ASSEAGGVKDTQY

d_call: -
j_call: TRBJ1-1
v_call: TRBV30
cdr3_length: 11
cdr3_aa: AWRRTMNTEAF

d_call: -
j_call: TRBJ1-1
v_call: TRBV25-1
cdr3_length: 12
cdr3_aa: ASSVDSLNTEAF

d_call: TRBD1
j_call: TRBJ2-7
v_call: TRBV18
cdr3_length: 12
cdr3_aa: ASSRRDSSYEQY

d_call: -
j_call: TRBJ2-5
v_call: TRBV6-5
cdr3_length: 14
cdr3_aa: ASSYAEKGPQETQY

d_call: -
j_call: TRBJ1-5
v_call: TRBV5-1
cdr3_length: 11
cdr3_aa: ASSLGSYQPQH